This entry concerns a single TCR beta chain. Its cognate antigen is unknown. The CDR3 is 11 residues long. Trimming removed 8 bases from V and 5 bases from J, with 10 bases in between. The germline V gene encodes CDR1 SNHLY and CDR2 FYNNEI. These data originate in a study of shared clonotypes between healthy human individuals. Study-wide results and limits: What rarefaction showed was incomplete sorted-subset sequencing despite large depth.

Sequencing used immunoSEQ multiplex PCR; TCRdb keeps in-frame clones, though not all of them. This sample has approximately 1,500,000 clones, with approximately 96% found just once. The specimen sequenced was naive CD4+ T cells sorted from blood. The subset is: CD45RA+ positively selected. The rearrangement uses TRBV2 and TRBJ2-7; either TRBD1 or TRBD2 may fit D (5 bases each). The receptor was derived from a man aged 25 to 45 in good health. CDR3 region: CASGGHDEQYF. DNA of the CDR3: TGTGCCAGCGGGGGTCACGACGAGCAGTACTTC.